These 18 T cell receptor beta chains were all obtained from the same sample, sequenced in a study of radiation and T cells in renal cell carcinoma. Repertoires were generated with immunoSEQ multiplex PCR, while TCRdb's copy carries only in-frame clones and drops some. Seen here are approximately 110,000 clones, roughly 80% observed once, and the top ten hold around 2.8%. Time point given: baseline pretreatment blood. Treatment specified: 15 Gy SBRT to primary tumor, nephrectomy 4 weeks later. The specimen was blood, collected from a patient whose treatment included radiotherapy and nephrectomy. The receptors derive from a woman aged 60-70 years with renal cell carcinoma.

V usage is TRBV19 and J usage is TRBJ2-5; no reliable D call. Germline V gene sequence: CDR1 LNHDA, CDR2 SQIVND (reference sequence). Trimming cost V 4 bases and J 0 bases, with 0 bases left between them. The CDR3 is 11 residues long. CDR3: CASSNQETQYF. The CDR3 DNA follows: TGTGCCAGTAGTAACCAAGAGACCCAGTACTTC.

The rearrangement links TRBV18 to TRBJ2-1; 7 bases fit TRBD1. This CDR3 spans 15 amino acids. V lost 4 bases and J lost 8; bases outside the gene matches: 11. Germline CDR1 and CDR2: KGHSH and LQKENI. In DNA, the CDR3 is TGTGCCAGCTCACTCATCCAGGGGGATTACTATGAGCAGTTCTTC. It specifies CASSLIQGDYYEQFF.

This clone is a singleton in its sample. The sample contains more than one DNA sequence encoding this CDR3. The chain carries TRBV18 and TRBJ2-7, with TRBD1 matching over 10 bases. After removal of 2 bases from V and 1 base from J, the junction contained 5 bases not matched to a gene. This CDR3 is 16 amino acids long. In germline, CDR1 is KGHSH, CDR2 LQKENI. This CDR3 is CASSPAGTGASYEQYF. The CDR3 nucleotides are TGTGCCAGCTCACCAGCCGGGACAGGGGCTTCCTACGAGCAGTACTTC.

The chain combines TRBV19 with TRBJ1-2; 11 bases line up with TRBD1. The CDR3 spans 15 residues. From germline, CDR1 is LNHDA and CDR2 SQIVND (reference sequence). V lost 7 bases and J lost 3; bases outside the gene matches: 7. In DNA, the CDR3 is TGTGCCAGTAACCTGGACAGGGGGCTGGACTATGGCTACACCTTC. Translating gives CASNLDRGLDYGYTF.

This clone was counted a few times. The chain uses TRBV4-3 and TRBJ2-3; 7 nucleotides agree with TRBD1. V lost 0 bases to trimming and J lost 4 bases; unmatched junction nucleotides: 4. The length of the CDR3 is 15 residues. Germline loops: CDR1 LGHNA, CDR2 YSLEER. CDR3 bases: TGCGCCAGCAGCCAAGATGGGACAGCTCCAGATACGCAGTATTTT. It encodes CASSQDGTAPDTQYF.

The chain carries TRBV2 and TRBJ1-5, with D maybe TRBD1 (6 bases). CDR1 is SNHLY and CDR2 is FYNNEI in the germline V gene. The CDR3 sequence is 14 residues long. Trimming shortened V by 5 bases and J by 4 bases, and 12 bases separated the two germline ends. As DNA, the CDR3 is TGTGCCAGCAGTTCGACAGGCCTTAATCAGCCCCAGCATTTT. This codes for CASSSTGLNQPQHF.

The rearrangement uses TRBV5-4 and TRBJ2-1; 13 positions match TRBD2. This CDR3 spans 15 amino acids. Germline-derived CDR1 and CDR2 are SGHNT and YYREEE (reference sequence). V lost 4 bases and J lost 8; bases outside the gene matches: 6. CDR3 sequence: CASSPGTSGIDEQFF. DNA of the CDR3: TGTGCCAGCAGCCCCGGGACTAGCGGGATTGATGAGCAGTTCTTC. Looking up the rest from reference TRBV5-4 and TRBJ2-1 gives the full variable domain: ETGVTQSPTHLIKTRGQQVTLRCSSQSGHNTVSWYQQALGQGPQFIFQYYREEENGRGNFPPRFSGLQFPNYSSELNVNALELDDSALYLCASSPGTSGIDEQFFGPGTRLTVL.

V is TRBV11-2 and J is TRBJ2-1; tentatively, D is TRBD1 or TRBD2 (5 bases each). Trimming shortened V by 11 bases and J by 9 bases, and 14 bases separated the two germline ends. The germline CDR1 and CDR2 sequences are SGHAT and FQNNGV. This CDR3 has 11 amino acids. CDR3 protein: CASSSGLEQFF. Written as DNA, the CDR3 is TGTGCCTCCAGCTCGGGGCTTGAGCAGTTCTTC.

Regarding this clone: Other nucleotide sequences from this sample produce the same CDR3. The chain recombines TRBV29-1 with TRBJ2-3, with 7 positions matching TRBD2. Germline V gene sequence: CDR1 SQVTM, CDR2 ANQGSEA. The trim removed 7 bases at V and 0 bases at J, leaving 7 bases unmatched. The CDR3 extends over 14 amino acids. DNA of the CDR3: TGCAGCGGGGAGGGGCGGGGGAGCACAGATACGCAGTATTTT. This gives the protein CSGEGRGSTDTQYF.

This sequence joins TRBV6-5 and TRBJ2-3; 7 bases align to TRBD2. The V gene's germline CDR1 is MNHEY and CDR2 SVGAGI. This CDR3 is 14 amino acids long. After removal of 8 bases from V and 6 bases from J, the junction contained 11 bases not matched to a gene. The CDR3 is CASVRLAVPDTQYF. The CDR3 bases are TGTGCCAGCGTGCGCCTAGCGGTTCCCGATACGCAGTATTTT.

This clone was picked up one time. V is TRBV6-1 and J is TRBJ2-5, with 9 bases aligning to TRBD2. The CDR3 extends over 14 amino acids. V lost 7 bases to trimming and J lost 2 bases; unmatched junction nucleotides: 5. Looked up from germline, CDR1 is MNHNS and CDR2 is SASEGT. CDR3: CASTWRGGQETQYF. CDR3 DNA sequence: TGTGCCAGCACGTGGCGGGGGGGGCAAGAGACCCAGTACTTC.

The rearrangement joins TRBV9 to TRBJ1-2; no clear D. The CDR3 is 15 amino acids. Trimming stripped 0 bases from V and 8 bases from J, with 17 bases between. The germline V gene encodes CDR1 SGDLS and CDR2 YYNGEE. This CDR3 reads CASSVGGGRVGGYTF. The CDR3 DNA reads TGTGCCAGCAGCGTAGGAGGAGGGCGCGTTGGGGGCTACACCTTC.

The chain joins TRBV11-3 to TRBJ2-1; 15 bases line up with TRBD2. The CDR3 extends over 16 amino acids. The J segment lost 10 bases and the V segment lost 5 bases, leaving 9 bases of the junction unmatched. Germline lookup yields CDR1 SGHNT and CDR2 YENEEA. The CDR3 sequence: CASSPSGTSGGQEQFF. The CDR3, as DNA: TGTGCCAGCAGCCCCTCCGGGACTAGCGGGGGGCAGGAGCAGTTCTTC. The entire variable domain, with the rest obtained from reference TRBV11-3 and TRBJ2-1, is as follows: EAGVVQSPRYKIIEKKQPVAFWCNPISGHNTLYWYLQNLGQGPELLIRYENEEAVDDSQLPKDRFSAERLKGVDSTLKIQPAELGDSAVYLCASSPSGTSGGQEQFFGPGTRLTVL.

The chain uses TRBV6-1 and TRBJ2-1; D not certain. The CDR3 consists of 15 residues. The germline CDR1 and CDR2 sequences are MNHNS and SASEGT. V lost 1 base, J lost 6 bases, and 13 bases lay in between. CDR3 sequence (DNA): TGTGCCAGCAGTGAAGGGTCTAAACGGGCCAATGAGCAGTTCTTC. Translating it yields CASSEGSKRANEQFF.

This clone appeared a single time. The chain couples TRBV19 to TRBJ1-3; the D is unclear. Germline CDR1 is LNHDA and CDR2 is SQIVND (reference sequence). The CDR3 has 13 amino acids. Between the trimmed V and J ends, which lost 6 bases and 0 bases, there was a span of 6 bases. The CDR3 DNA is TGTGCCAGTAGCGATAACTCTGGAAACACCATATATTTT. Amino acids: CASSDNSGNTIYF. Looking up the rest from reference TRBV19 and TRBJ1-3 gives the full variable domain: DGGITQSPKYLFRKEGQNVTLSCEQNLNHDAMYWYRQDPGQGLRLIYYSQIVNDFQKGDIAEGYSVSREKKESFPLTVTSAQKNPTAFYLCASSDNSGNTIYFGEGSWLTVV.

Concerning this clone itself: Other DNA sequences in this specimen translate into the identical CDR3. The genes are TRBV19 and TRBJ2-7, with TRBD1 as a possible D gene (6 bases). The germline V gene encodes CDR1 LNHDA and CDR2 SQIVND (reference sequence). The CDR3 has 13 residues. The V end was cut by 5 bases, the J end by 2 bases, with 10 bases between. CDR3 protein: CASSPGTTYEQYF. The CDR3 DNA reads as TGTGCCAGTAGTCCCGGGACAACCTACGAGCAGTACTTC.

This clone was recorded a few times. V gene TRBV7-9 combines with J gene TRBJ2-1; a possible D gene is TRBD2 (6 bases). Germline lookup yields CDR1 SEHNR and CDR2 FQNEAQ (reference sequence). This CDR3 contains 12 residues. Between the trimmed V and J ends, which lost 8 bases and 4 bases, there was a span of 9 bases. For the CDR3, the DNA is TGTGCCAGCTCTGCGGGATACAATGAGCAGTTCTTC. This translates into CASSAGYNEQFF.

The V call is TRBV7-2, the J call TRBJ1-4; weak D call: TRBD1 (6 bases). From germline, CDR1 is SGHTA and CDR2 FQGNSA. Trimming removed 5 bases at V and 3 bases at J, with 13 bases between. The CDR3 has 15 residues. The CDR3 DNA follows: TGTGCCAGCAGCCCGTTAGGGGGGGCTAATGAAAAACTGTTTTTT. Residues: CASSPLGGANEKLFF. Based on the CDR3 plus reference TRBV7-2 and TRBJ1-4, the full variable domain is GAGVSQSPSNKVTEKGKDVELRCDPISGHTALYWYRQSLGQGLEFLIYFQGNSAPDKSGLPSDRFSAERTGGSVSTLTIQRTQQEDSAVYLCASSPLGGANEKLFFGSGTQLSVL.